This TCR beta chain was identified during a study of T cells in localized non-small cell lung cancer. Some clones are missing from TCRdb's copy, which holds only in-frame ones; the method was immunoSEQ multiplex PCR. The table shows 2,600 or so clones, with 21% occurring only once. This clone showed up just a few times. Its matching antigen is unknown. Findings and limits, study-wide: Greater T cell density in blood accompanied longer overall survival. Clonality peaked in uninvolved adjacent lung rather than tumor. Heterogeneity cannot be ruled out, as sequencing used one tumor region only. When the top 100 tumor clones were examined, a median around 58 of them also appeared in the adjacent lung, which was paired and uninvolved.

CDR3 length: 14 amino acids. Germline V gene sequence: CDR1 MNHGY, CDR2 SAAAGT. V was trimmed by 5 bases and J by 3 bases, leaving 13 bases between them. This chain connects TRBV6-8 to TRBJ1-2; no reliable D call. The source of this sequence is a man aged 40 to 70 with stage I lung adenocarcinoma. Sequences were derived from lung tumor tissue, sampled before any cancer treatment. The CDR3 sequence: CASSPLGPDYGYTF. The CDR3 region has the DNA TGTGCCAGCAGTCCCCTTGGCCCGGACTATGGCTACACCTTC.